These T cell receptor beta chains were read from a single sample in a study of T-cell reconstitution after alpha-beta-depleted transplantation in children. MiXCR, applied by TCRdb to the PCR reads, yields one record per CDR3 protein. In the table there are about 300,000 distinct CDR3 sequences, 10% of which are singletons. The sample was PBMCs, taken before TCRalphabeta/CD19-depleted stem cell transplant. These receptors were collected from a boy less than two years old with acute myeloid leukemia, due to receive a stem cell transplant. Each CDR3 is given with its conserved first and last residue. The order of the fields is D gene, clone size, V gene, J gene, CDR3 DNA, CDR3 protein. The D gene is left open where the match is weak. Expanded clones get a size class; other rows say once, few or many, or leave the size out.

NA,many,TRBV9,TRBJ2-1,TGTGCCAGCAGCGTGGGGGGATTCGGACTCAATGAGCAGTTCTTC,CASSVGGFGLNEQFF
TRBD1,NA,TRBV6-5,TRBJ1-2,TGTGCCAGCAGCTCAGGGGGCAATGGCTACTCCTTC,CASSSGGNGYSF
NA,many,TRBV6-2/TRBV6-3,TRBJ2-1,TGTGCCAGCAGTTCGTCGGGACTTCCTTACTATCTTACGTCCTACAATGAGCAGTTCTTC,CASSSSGLPYYLTSYNEQFF
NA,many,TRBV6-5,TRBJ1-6,TGTGCCAGCAGTTACTCGAATCTGGGCAGGGGCTCCTATAATTCACCCCTCCACTTT,CASSYSNLGRGSYNSPLHF
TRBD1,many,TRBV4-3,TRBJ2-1,TGCGCCAGCAGCCAAGCGAGGACAGGTTACAATGAGCAGTTCTTC,CASSQARTGYNEQFF
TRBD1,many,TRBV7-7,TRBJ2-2,TGTGCTAGCAGCTTAGCAGAGCCTGGACAGGTCGGCACCGGGGAGCTGTTTTTT,CASSLAEPGQVGTGELFF
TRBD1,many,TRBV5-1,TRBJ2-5,TGCGCCAGCAGCCGCGACAGGGCACAAGAGACCCAGTACTTC,CASSRDRAQETQYF
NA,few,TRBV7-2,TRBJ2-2,TGTGCCAGCAGCTTAGCCCTCACGAACACCGGGGAGCTGTTTTTT,CASSLALTNTGELFF
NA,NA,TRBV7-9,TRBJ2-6,TGTGCCAGCAGCTTAAGGGCAGATTACTCTGGGGCCAACGTCCTGACTTTC,CASSLRADYSGANVLTF
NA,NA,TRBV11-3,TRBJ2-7,TGTGCCAGCAGCGCTGTTCGCGGGGAGTCTGCCGAGCAGTACTTC,CASSAVRGESAEQYF
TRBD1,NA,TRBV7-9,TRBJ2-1,TGTGCCAGCAGCTTTCCGACAGGGTCCTACAATGAGCAGTTCTTC,CASSFPTGSYNEQFF
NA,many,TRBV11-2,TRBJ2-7,TGTGCCAGCAGCTTCAAGCCCAGAGACGAGCAGTACTTC,CASSFKPRDEQYF
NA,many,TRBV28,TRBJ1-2,TGTGCCAGCACTAACTATGGCTACACCTTC,CASTNYGYTF
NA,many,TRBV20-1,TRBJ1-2,TGCAGTGCTACCCCCGACTGGAGGGGCTACACCTTC,CSATPDWRGYTF
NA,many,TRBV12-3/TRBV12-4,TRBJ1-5,TGTGCCAGCAATACCGACAGAGATAATCAGCCCCAGCATTTT,CASNTDRDNQPQHF
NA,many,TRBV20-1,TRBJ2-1,TGCAGTGCTAACCTACGGTATGAGCAGTTCTTC,CSANLRYEQFF
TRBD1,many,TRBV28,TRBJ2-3,TGTGCCAGCAGTTCCATGGGACAGGGGACAGATACGCAGTATTTT,CASSSMGQGTDTQYF
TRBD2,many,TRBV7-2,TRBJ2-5,TGTGCCAGCAGCCTGTCCGGGACTAGCGTTCAAGAGACCCAGTACTTC,CASSLSGTSVQETQYF
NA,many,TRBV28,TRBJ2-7,TGTGCCAGCGGGGGTCCCTACGAGCAGTACTTC,CASGGPYEQYF
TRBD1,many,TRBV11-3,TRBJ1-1,TGTGCCAGCAGCAACCGGGACAGCATCACTGAAGCTTTCTTT,CASSNRDSITEAFF